This is a list of T cell receptor beta chains from one sample in a study of T cells in Graves' hyperthyroidism and ophthalmopathy. TCRdb re-derived calls from the multiplex PCR reads in MiXCR, one entry per CDR3 protein. The data hold under 500,000 distinct CDR3 sequences, with about 14% observed a single time. The sample taken for sequencing was blood. The receptors derive from a man between 50 and 59 years old with Graves' ophthalmopathy. CDR3s include the opening cysteine and the closing phenylalanine or tryptophan. D genes are given only for firm matches. Clone size, where shown, is once, few, many, or a class for clones that have expanded.

CDR3nt	CDR3aa	abundance	j_gene	d_gene	v_gene
TGCAGTGCTAGGACCGGGACTAGTCACGAGCAGTACTTC	CSARTGTSHEQYF	few	TRBJ2-7	TRBD2	TRBV20-1
TGCAGCGTTGGACGGATGAACACTGAAGCTTTCTTT	CSVGRMNTEAFF	-	TRBJ1-1	-	TRBV29-1
TGTGCCAGCAGCTTATATACTAGCGGAGAGCAGTTCTTC	CASSLYTSGEQFF	many	TRBJ2-1	TRBD2	TRBV7-2
TGTGCCAGCAGCTTAGTGGGTGGGGCAGGCGATGGCTACACCTTC	CASSLVGGAGDGYTF	-	TRBJ1-2	-	TRBV7-9
TGTGCCAGCACTCTGGACGGCTTCGGTGGAAACACCATATATTTT	CASTLDGFGGNTIYF	-	TRBJ1-3	-	TRBV6-1
TGTGCCAGTAGCTCCGGGACAAGTGAGGTATCCGAGCAGTACTTC	CASSSGTSEVSEQYF	-	TRBJ2-7	-	TRBV19
TGTGCCAGCTCTCGTCGACTAGCGGGCCTTCAAGAGACCCGGTACTTC	CASSRRLAGLQETRYF	-	TRBJ2-5	TRBD2	TRBV6-1
TGTGCCAGCAGCAGAGGCGGGGGAGGTGGGAACACTGAAGCTTTCTTT	CASSRGGGGGNTEAFF	-	TRBJ1-1	-	TRBV28
TGTGCATCCCAGGACAGTCCCGCAACTAATGAAAAACTGTTTTTT	CASQDSPATNEKLFF	few	TRBJ1-4	-	TRBV10-3
TGTGCCAGCAGCTTCGGTAACTATGGCTACACCTTC	CASSFGNYGYTF	many	TRBJ1-2	-	TRBV3-1
TGTGCCAACAGCTTCGGCGGTGCTATATACAATGAGCAGTTCTTC	CANSFGGAIYNEQFF	-	TRBJ2-1	-	TRBV7-2